This record looks at one TCR beta chain sequence and its context. TCRdb redid the calling of the 5' RACE reads with MiXCR, one entry per CDR3 protein. The table shows some 16,000 distinct CDR3 sequences, with less than 25% occurring only once. The record originates from a study of neurological immune-mediated disorders. V dropped 2 bases and J dropped 7 bases, with 19 bases sitting between them. The length of the CDR3 is 16 residues. CDR1 MNHEY and CDR2 SMNVEV come from the germline V gene (reference sequence). This sequence joins TRBV27 and TRBJ2-3; D remains ambiguous. The sequenced sample consisted of PBMCs. The clonotype comes from a man between 50 and 59 years old in good health. CDR3 amino acids: CASSLGRAAFGYTQYF. Here the CDR3 DNA reads TGTGCCAGCAGTTTAGGGCGAGCCGCGTTTGGGTATACGCAGTATTTT.